The rows below give T cell receptor beta chains drawn from one sample of a study of blood T cell repertoires in COVID-19. Here immunoSEQ multiplex PCR was the method, and the copy in TCRdb shows in-frame clones only, minus some. Of more than 95,000 clones listed, roughly nine tenths are singletons. Sequenced input: peripheral blood. These receptors all stem from a woman aged 55-69 years with acute or convalescent COVID-19. Each CDR3 is given with its conserved first and last residue.

cdr3_aa: CASSLRESSEQYF
v_call: TRBV7-8
j_call: TRBJ2-7

cdr3_aa: CASAENTGELFF
v_call: TRBV19
j_call: TRBJ2-2

cdr3_aa: CASSLAGGTQPQHF
v_call: TRBV5-1
j_call: TRBJ1-5

cdr3_aa: CASRVSGSGYEQYF
v_call: TRBV28
j_call: TRBJ2-7

cdr3_aa: CASSEAGGGASYGYTF
v_call: TRBV6-1
j_call: TRBJ1-2

cdr3_aa: CASTPGQGRYTF
v_call: TRBV6-5
j_call: TRBJ1-2

cdr3_aa: CASSSTGTGDQPQHF
v_call: TRBV19
j_call: TRBJ1-5

cdr3_aa: CASSILGTGLEQYF
v_call: TRBV19
j_call: TRBJ2-7

cdr3_aa: CASSPDGRGLRHSSTDTQYF
v_call: TRBV5-1
j_call: TRBJ2-3

cdr3_aa: CASSPGDRGGNTEAFF
v_call: TRBV18
j_call: TRBJ1-1

cdr3_aa: CASSMSRDMSTEAFF
v_call: TRBV19
j_call: TRBJ1-1

cdr3_aa: CATGHWGQVKVQPQHF
v_call: TRBV19
j_call: TRBJ1-5

cdr3_aa: CASSKARQPLRSSPLHF
v_call: TRBV21-1
j_call: TRBJ1-6

cdr3_aa: CASSEMGGGTF
v_call: TRBV2
j_call: TRBJ1-2

cdr3_aa: CASSVDTNYGYTF
v_call: TRBV9
j_call: TRBJ1-2

cdr3_aa: CATSATRQGNQPQHF
v_call: TRBV24-1
j_call: TRBJ1-5

cdr3_aa: CASSYGSGAWGSPLHF
v_call: TRBV6-5
j_call: TRBJ1-6

cdr3_aa: CASSLAGAYQETQYF
v_call: TRBV7-3
j_call: TRBJ2-5

cdr3_aa: CASCERPRVSEQYF
v_call: TRBV6-1
j_call: TRBJ2-7

cdr3_aa: CASSLDRGGTEAFF
v_call: TRBV6-5
j_call: TRBJ1-1

cdr3_aa: CASRGGSYNSPLHF
v_call: TRBV3-1/TRBV3-2
j_call: TRBJ1-6

cdr3_aa: CASSPSYNNQPQHF
v_call: TRBV6-5
j_call: TRBJ1-5

cdr3_aa: CASSATLRDRLNGRGYTF
v_call: TRBV9
j_call: TRBJ1-2

cdr3_aa: CASSLGTAMNTEAFF
v_call: TRBV5-1
j_call: TRBJ1-1

cdr3_aa: CASSHRRGTGNTIYF
v_call: TRBV7-8
j_call: TRBJ1-3

cdr3_aa: CASSPPRTTYEQFF
v_call: TRBV28
j_call: TRBJ2-1

cdr3_aa: CASSWGGGGRNGYTF
v_call: TRBV5-1
j_call: TRBJ1-2

cdr3_aa: CASSTGQHRSGKLFF
v_call: TRBV10-2
j_call: TRBJ1-4

cdr3_aa: CASSFAERQPQHF
v_call: TRBV12-3/TRBV12-4
j_call: TRBJ1-5

cdr3_aa: CASSEGLAGVADTQYF
v_call: TRBV5-4
j_call: TRBJ2-3

cdr3_aa: CASSLIQGEEQYF
v_call: TRBV12-3/TRBV12-4
j_call: TRBJ2-7